This T cell receptor (beta chain) is from a study of cytomegalovirus exposure and HLA in healthy donors. Regarding the study as a whole: There were reportedly fewer N-insertions in an Asian-associated ancestry cluster than the roughly 610-donor mean, in a later analysis.

To note about this clone: The antigen remains undetermined.

The primer mix had 60 Vbeta and 13 Jbeta primers. Produced via immunoSEQ multiplex PCR; TCRdb's table is partial and in-frame only. The table records about 120,000 clones, more than 60% of them present only once. Germline CDR1 MDHEN, CDR2 SYDVKM. This CDR3 has 15 amino acids. V shed 0 bases and J shed 1 base, with 9 bases lying between them. This clonotype was sampled from a man aged 40-49 years in good health and CMV-seropositive. V and J are TRBV28 and TRBJ1-1; a possible D gene is TRBD1 (6 bases). The sample comprised PBMCs. CDR3 residues: CASSLWATGNTEAFF. The CDR3 DNA is TGTGCCAGCAGTTTATGGGCGACAGGGAACACTGAAGCTTTCTTT.